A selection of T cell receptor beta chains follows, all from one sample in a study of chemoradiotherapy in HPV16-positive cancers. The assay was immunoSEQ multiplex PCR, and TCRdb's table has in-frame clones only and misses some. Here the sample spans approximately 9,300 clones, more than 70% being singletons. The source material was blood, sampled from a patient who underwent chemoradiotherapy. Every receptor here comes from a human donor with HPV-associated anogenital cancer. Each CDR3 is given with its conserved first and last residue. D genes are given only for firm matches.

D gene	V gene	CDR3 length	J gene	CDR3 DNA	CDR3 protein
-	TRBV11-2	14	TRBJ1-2	TGTGCCAGCAGCGCACTTCAGGGGTCTCGAGGCTACACCTTC	CASSALQGSRGYTF
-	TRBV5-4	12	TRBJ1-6	TGTGCCAGCAGCTTGGACACTTCACCCCTCCACTTT	CASSLDTSPLHF
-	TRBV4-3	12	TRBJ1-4	TGCGCCAGCGGCAGGACAGCAGAAAAACTGTTTTTT	CASGRTAEKLFF
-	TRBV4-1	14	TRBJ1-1	TGCGCCAGCAGCCAACCTACAGGGATTCATGAAGCTTTCTTT	CASSQPTGIHEAFF
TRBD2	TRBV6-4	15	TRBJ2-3	TGTGCCAGCAGTGTGTCTAGCGGGGCCACAGATACGCAGTATTTT	CASSVSSGATDTQYF
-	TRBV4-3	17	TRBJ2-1	TGCGCCAGCAGCCGGATGTTAGAACAGGGTTCCTACAATGAGCAGTTCTTC	CASSRMLEQGSYNEQFF
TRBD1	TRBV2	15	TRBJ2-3	TGTGCCAGCAGTTGGGGACAGGGTGGGGAAGATACGCAGTATTTT	CASSWGQGGEDTQYF
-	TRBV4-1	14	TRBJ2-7	TGCGCCAGCAGCCCCGGACAGACTTCCTACGAGCAGTACTTC	CASSPGQTSYEQYF
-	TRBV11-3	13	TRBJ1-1	TGTGCCAGCAGCCGACAGGAGAACACTGAAGCTTTCTTT	CASSRQENTEAFF
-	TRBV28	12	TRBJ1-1	TGTGCCAGCAGTTTACGGGGGACTGAAGCTTTCTTT	CASSLRGTEAFF
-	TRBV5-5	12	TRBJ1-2	TGTGCCAGCAACCAACCGTCGGCGGGCTACACCTTC	CASNQPSAGYTF